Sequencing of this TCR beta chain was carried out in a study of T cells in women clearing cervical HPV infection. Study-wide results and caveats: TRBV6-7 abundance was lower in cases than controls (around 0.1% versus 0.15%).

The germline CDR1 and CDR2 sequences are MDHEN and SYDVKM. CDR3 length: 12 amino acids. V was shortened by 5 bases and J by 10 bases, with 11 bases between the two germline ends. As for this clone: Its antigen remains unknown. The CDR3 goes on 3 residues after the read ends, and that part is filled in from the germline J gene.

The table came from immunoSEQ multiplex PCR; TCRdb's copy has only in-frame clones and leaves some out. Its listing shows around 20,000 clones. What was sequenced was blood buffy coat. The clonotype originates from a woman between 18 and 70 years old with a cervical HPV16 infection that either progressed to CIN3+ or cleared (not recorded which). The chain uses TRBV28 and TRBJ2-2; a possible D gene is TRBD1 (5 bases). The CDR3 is CASSRGQLELFF. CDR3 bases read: TGTGCCAGCAGTAGAGGACAATTGGAG.